This paragraph covers one T cell receptor (gamma chain) sequence. Which antigen it targets is not known. Given a much more abundant clone one base away, this may be a read error. This specimen includes other DNA sequences encoding the same CDR3. Libraries came from RT-PCR. Sequencing used an Illumina MiSeq. Identical DNA sequences were merged into single rows after TCRdb reprocessed the public reads with CATT. Counted in this sample were about 500 gamma-chain clones; approximately 5.1% of them appeared once. The ten largest clones capture roughly 50% of the sample. Compared with germline, V lacks 2 bases and J lacks 6 bases; bases without a gene match: 1. In the germline V gene (reference sequence), CDR1 corresponds to GITISATS and CDR2 to ISYDGTV. Taken from cysteine to phenylalanine, the CDR3 has 15 residues. Only the CDR3 part of the read is kept: 45 bases, read in frame from the first base. The sample comes from a study of gammadelta T cells in human blood (dated by TCRdb to 2020 to 2022). The paper's findings and limits, for the study overall: The study reported that microbial exposure appeared to drive polyclonal expansion of innate gamma-delta T cells immediately after birth.

The sequenced sample was Vgamma9Vdelta2 gamma-delta T cells from fetal blood. The chain joins TRGV9 to TRGJP. The sequence derives from a human fetus. CDR3 region: CALWEAELGKKIKVF. The nucleotide sequence is TGTGCCTTGTGGGAGGCAGAGTTGGGCAAAAAAATCAAGGTATTT.